These 3 T cell receptor beta chains share one sample of origin, sequenced in a study of T cell responses to AZD1222 COVID-19 vaccine. Here immunoSEQ multiplex PCR was the method, and the copy in TCRdb shows in-frame clones only, minus some. The profile shows roughly 69,000 clones, roughly 80% of them singletons. The sample here was peripheral blood, taken 28 days after the second AZD1222 dose. Every receptor here comes from an adult who received the AZD1222 COVID-19 vaccine.

This clone turned up a few times. V gene TRBV4-1 combines with J gene TRBJ2-3; 7 positions agree with TRBD2. CDR3 length: 16 residues. Germline values: CDR1 MGHRA, CDR2 YSYEKL. Trimming cost V 3 bases and J 2 bases; bases outside gene matches: 8. This chain's CDR3 is CASSHPKAGTTDTQYF. As DNA, the CDR3 is TGCGCCAGCAGCCACCCCAAAGCGGGAACCACAGATACGCAGTATTTT.

This chain uses TRBV30 with TRBJ1-2; possibly TRBD1 for D (5 bases). Trimming took off 0 bases at V and 4 bases at J, with 12 bases between the two ends. From germline, CDR1 is GTSNPN and CDR2 SVGIG (reference sequence). CDR3 length: 14 amino acids. The CDR3 region is CAWSVGGAGYGYTF. CDR3 nucleotides: TGTGCCTGGAGTGTAGGAGGGGCCGGCTATGGCTACACCTTC.

The chain recombines TRBV29-1 with TRBJ1-4; D is perhaps TRBD1 (5 bases). The CDR3 is 18 residues long. The germline V gene has CDR1 SQVTM and CDR2 ANQGSEA. Trimming left V 5 bases short and J 6 bases short, with 28 bases between. CDR3 DNA: TGCAGCGTTACCCTGGGGGTTTTCATGAATTCTTACGATGAAAAACTGTTTTTT. Its protein is CSVTLGVFMNSYDEKLFF.